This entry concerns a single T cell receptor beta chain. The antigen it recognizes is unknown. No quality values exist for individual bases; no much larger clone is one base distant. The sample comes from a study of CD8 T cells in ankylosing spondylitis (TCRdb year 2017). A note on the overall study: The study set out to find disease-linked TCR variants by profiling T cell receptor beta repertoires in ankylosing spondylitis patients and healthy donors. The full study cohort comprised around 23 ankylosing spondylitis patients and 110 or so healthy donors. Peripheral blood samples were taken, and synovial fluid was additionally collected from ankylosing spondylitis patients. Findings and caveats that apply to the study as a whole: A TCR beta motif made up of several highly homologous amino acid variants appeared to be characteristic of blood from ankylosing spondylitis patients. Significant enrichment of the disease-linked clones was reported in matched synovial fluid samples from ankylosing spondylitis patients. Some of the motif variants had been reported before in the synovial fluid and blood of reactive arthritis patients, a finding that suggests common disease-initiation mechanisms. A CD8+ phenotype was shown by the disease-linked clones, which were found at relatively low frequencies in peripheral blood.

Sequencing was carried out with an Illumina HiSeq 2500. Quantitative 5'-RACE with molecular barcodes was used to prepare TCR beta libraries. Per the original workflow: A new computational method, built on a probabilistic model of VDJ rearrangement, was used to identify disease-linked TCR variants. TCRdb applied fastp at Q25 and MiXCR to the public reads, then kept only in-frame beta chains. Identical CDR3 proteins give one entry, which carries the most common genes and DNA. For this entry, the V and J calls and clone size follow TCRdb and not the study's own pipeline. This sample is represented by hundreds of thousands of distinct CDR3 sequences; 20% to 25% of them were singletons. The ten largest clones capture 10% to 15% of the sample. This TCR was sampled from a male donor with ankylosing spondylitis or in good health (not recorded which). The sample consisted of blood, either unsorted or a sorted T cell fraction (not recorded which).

The bases are TGTGCCAGCAGTCCCGCGGGTGGGAGCAATCAGCCCCAGCATTTT. Translation gives CASSPAGGSNQPQHF. The chain is made from TRBV6-1 and TRBJ1-5; no confident D gene assignment can be made. CDR1 and CDR2, per the germline V gene, are MNHNS and SASEGT. The CDR3 starts with the cysteine, ends with the phenylalanine, and has 15 residues. Here the CDR3 DNA is all that survives: 45 bases in frame from base 1. V loses 5 bases of germline sequence and J loses 1 base, and the interval between the two ends is 12 bases.